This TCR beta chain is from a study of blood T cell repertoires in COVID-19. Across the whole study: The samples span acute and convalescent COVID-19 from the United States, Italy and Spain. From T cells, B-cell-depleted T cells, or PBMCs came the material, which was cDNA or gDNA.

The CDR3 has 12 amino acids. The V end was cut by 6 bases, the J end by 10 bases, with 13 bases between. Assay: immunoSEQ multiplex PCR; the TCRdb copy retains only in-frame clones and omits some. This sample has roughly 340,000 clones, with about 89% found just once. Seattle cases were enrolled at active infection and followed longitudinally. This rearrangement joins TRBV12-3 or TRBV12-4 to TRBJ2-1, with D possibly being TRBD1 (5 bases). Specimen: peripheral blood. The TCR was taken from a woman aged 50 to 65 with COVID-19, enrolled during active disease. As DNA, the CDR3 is TGTGCCAGCAGCCTTGGTGGGGCCGAGCAGTTCTTC. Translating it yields CASSLGGAEQFF.